This T cell receptor beta chain originates from a study of spatial heterogeneity in lung cancer. Study-level findings and limits: Expanded alpha and beta TCR counts within tumors tracked tumor mutation counts.

Trimming left V 4 bases short and J 6 bases short, with 20 bases between. The V gene's germline CDR1 is SGHRS and CDR2 YFSETQ. The CDR3 loop spans 15 amino acids. This clonotype was found many times. Antigen unknown. TCRdb used MiXCR to reprocess the 5' RACE reads, holding one entry per CDR3 protein. Of 15,000 or so distinct CDR3 sequences in the sample, over 4.5% were seen once. Time point here: sample taken at primary tumor resection. The J gene is TRBJ2-7, the V gene TRBV5-1, with D perhaps being TRBD1 or TRBD2 (5 bases each). The receptor's source is a male donor with early-stage non-small cell lung cancer. The sample here was lung tumor tissue, taken at surgery. The DNA of the CDR3 is TGCGCCAGCAGCCCGGGACCTCACTCTCCGGGCGAGCAGTACTTC. Its translation is CASSPGPHSPGEQYF.